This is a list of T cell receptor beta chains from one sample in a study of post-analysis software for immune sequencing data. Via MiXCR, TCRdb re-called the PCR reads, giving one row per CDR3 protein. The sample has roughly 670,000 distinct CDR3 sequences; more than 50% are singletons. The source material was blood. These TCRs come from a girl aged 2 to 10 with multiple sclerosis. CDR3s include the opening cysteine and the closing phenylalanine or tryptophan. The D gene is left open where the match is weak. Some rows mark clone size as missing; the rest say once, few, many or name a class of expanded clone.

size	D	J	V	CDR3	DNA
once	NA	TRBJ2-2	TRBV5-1	CASSLTGVELFF	TGCGCCAGCAGCTTGACCGGGGTAGAGCTGTTTTTT
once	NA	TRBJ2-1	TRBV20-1	CSARDPNGVWGEQFF	TGCAGTGCTAGAGATCCCAACGGAGTCTGGGGTGAGCAGTTCTTC
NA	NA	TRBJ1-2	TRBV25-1	CASSDSGDFLYGYTF	TGTGCCAGCAGTGATTCGGGTGATTTCCTCTATGGCTACACCTTC
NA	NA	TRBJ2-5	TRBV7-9	CASSLALGSETQYF	TGTGCCAGCAGCTTAGCGCTTGGGTCAGAGACCCAGTACTTC
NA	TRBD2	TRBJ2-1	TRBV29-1	CSVDRAGGRFF	TGCAGCGTTGATAGAGCGGGAGGAAGGTTCTTC
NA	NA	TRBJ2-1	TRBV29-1	CSVEGAGTYNEQFF	TGCAGCGTTGAAGGGGCAGGTACCTACAATGAGCAGTTCTTC
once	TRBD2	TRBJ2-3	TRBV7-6	CASSLEASGSRLTDTQYF	TGTGCCAGCAGCTTAGAGGCTAGCGGGAGCAGGTTAACAGATACGCAGTATTTT
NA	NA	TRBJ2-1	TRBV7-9	CASSPLSGPSYNEQFF	TGTGCCAGCAGCCCCTTGAGCGGGCCGTCCTACAATGAGCAGTTCTTC
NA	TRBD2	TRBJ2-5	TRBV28	CASSPGAGRLETQYF	TGTGCCAGCAGTCCGGGAGCGGGGCGCCTAGAGACCCAGTACTTC
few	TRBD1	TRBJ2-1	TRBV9	CASSAQQGVRQFF	TGTGCCAGCAGCGCTCAGCAGGGGGTCCGGCAGTTCTTC
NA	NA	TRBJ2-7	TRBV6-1	CASSEAEGLPYEQYF	TGTGCCAGCAGTGAAGCGGAGGGGCTCCCCTACGAGCAGTACTTC
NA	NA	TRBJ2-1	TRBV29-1	CSVEDRQDLGQFF	TGCAGCGTTGAAGATCGGCAGGATTTGGGGCAGTTCTTC
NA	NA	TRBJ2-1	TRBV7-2	CASSLVGADNEQFF	TGTGCCAGCAGCTTAGTAGGAGCAGACAATGAGCAGTTCTTC
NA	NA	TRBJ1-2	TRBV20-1	CSAARQESYYGYTF	TGCAGTGCTGCTAGACAGGAATCTTACTATGGCTACACCTTC
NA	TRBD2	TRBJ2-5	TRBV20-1	CSARPSPWAGGKETQYF	TGCAGTGCTAGACCATCCCCCTGGGCGGGGGGCAAAGAGACCCAGTACTTC
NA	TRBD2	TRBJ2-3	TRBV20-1	CSARDIRLAGVQDTQYF	TGCAGTGCTAGAGATATTCGTCTAGCGGGGGTTCAAGATACGCAGTATTTT
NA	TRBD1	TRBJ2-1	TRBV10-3	CAISRQGDVTGETQFF	TGTGCCATCAGCAGACAGGGGGATGTTACCGGAGAGACCCAGTTCTTC
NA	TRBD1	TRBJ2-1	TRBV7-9	CASSPTGTGSYNEQFF	TGTGCCAGCAGCCCAACCGGGACAGGGTCCTACAATGAGCAGTTCTTC
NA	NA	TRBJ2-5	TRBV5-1	CASSLAVGGHQETQYF	TGCGCCAGCAGCTTGGCCGTCGGGGGGCACCAAGAGACCCAGTACTTC
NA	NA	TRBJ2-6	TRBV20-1	CSARGPPYSGANVLTF	TGCAGTGCTAGGGGACCGCCATACTCTGGGGCCAACGTCCTGACTTTC
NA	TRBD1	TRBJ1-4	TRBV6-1	CASSAQGQGPEKLFF	TGTGCCAGCAGTGCCCAAGGACAGGGACCTGAAAAACTGTTTTTT
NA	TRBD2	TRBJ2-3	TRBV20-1	CSASVGAGGTDTQYF	TGCAGTGCTAGTGTAGGAGCGGGGGGAACAGATACGCAGTATTTT
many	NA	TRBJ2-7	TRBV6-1	CASTQRANEQYF	TGTGCCAGCACGCAGCGGGCAAACGAGCAGTACTTC
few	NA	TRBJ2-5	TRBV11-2	CASSTGTKETQYF	TGTGCCAGCAGCACAGGAACCAAAGAGACCCAGTACTTC
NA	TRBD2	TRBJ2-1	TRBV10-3	CAIASLSGLYNEQFF	TGTGCCATCGCGTCCCTCTCGGGACTATACAATGAGCAGTTCTTC
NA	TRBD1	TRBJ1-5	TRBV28	CASRPDRGIRQPQHF	TGTGCCAGCAGACCGGACAGGGGGATACGTCAGCCCCAGCATTTT
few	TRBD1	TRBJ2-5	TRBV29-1	CSGRQGGETQYF	TGCAGCGGACGACAGGGTGGGGAGACCCAGTACTTC
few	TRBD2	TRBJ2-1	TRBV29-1	CSPTIGSSGSGHEQFF	TGCAGCCCTACTATAGGGTCTAGCGGGAGTGGCCATGAGCAGTTCTTC
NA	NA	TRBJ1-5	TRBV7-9	CASSLTGTNQPQHF	TGTGCCAGCAGCTTAACAGGGACCAATCAGCCCCAGCATTTT
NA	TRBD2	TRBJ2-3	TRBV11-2	CASSLDRLAGKADTQYF	TGTGCCAGCAGCTTAGATCGTCTAGCGGGGAAAGCAGATACGCAGTATTTT
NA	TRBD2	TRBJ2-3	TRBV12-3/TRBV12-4	CASTRGILDTQYF	TGTGCCAGCACGCGGGGGATCTTAGATACGCAGTATTTT
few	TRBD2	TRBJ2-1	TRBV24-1	CATSDWVGGGSGNEQFF	TGTGCCACCAGTGATTGGGTCGGCGGGGGGTCGGGAAATGAGCAGTTCTTC
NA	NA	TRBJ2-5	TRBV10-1	CASSERAEGTQYF	TGCGCCAGCAGTGAAAGAGCAGAGGGGACCCAGTACTTC
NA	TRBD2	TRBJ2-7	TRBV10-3	CAISESTSGRYEQYF	TGTGCCATCAGTGAGTCGACTAGCGGCCGCTACGAGCAGTACTTC
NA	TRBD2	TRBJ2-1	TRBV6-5	CASSQREPRYNEQFF	TGTGCCAGCAGTCAGCGGGAACCTCGGTACAATGAGCAGTTCTTC
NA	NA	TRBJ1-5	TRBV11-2	CASSLAGSGNQPQHF	TGTGCCAGCAGCTTAGCAGGGAGCGGCAATCAGCCCCAGCATTTT
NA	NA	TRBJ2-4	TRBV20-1	CSARVEAGAKNIQYF	TGCAGTGCTAGAGTGGAAGCCGGAGCCAAAAACATTCAGTACTTC
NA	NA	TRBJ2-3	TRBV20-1	CSARQGTPSTDTQYF	TGCAGTGCTAGGCAGGGGACACCTAGCACAGATACGCAGTATTTT
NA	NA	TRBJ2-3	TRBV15	CATSTGSTDTQYF	TGTGCCACCAGCACGGGATCCACAGATACGCAGTATTTT
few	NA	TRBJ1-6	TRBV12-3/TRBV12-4	CASSLAGYSSPLHF	TGTGCCAGCAGTTTGGCAGGGTACAGTTCACCCCTCCACTTT
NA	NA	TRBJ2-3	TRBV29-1	CSVDIEGATQYF	TGCAGCGTTGATATTGAAGGAGCTACGCAGTATTTT
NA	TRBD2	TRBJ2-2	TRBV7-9	CASIPSGGTGELFF	TGTGCCAGCATCCCTAGCGGGGGAACCGGGGAGCTGTTTTTT
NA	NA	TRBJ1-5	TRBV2	CASSDEGSPNQPQHF	TGTGCCAGCAGTGATGAGGGCAGCCCCAATCAGCCCCAGCATTTT
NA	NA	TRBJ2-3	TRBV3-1	CASSQDLLTDTQYF	TGTGCCAGCAGCCAAGATTTGCTCACAGATACGCAGTATTTT
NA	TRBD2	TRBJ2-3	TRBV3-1	CASSQRTSGSSDTQYF	TGTGCCAGCAGCCAGCGGACTAGCGGGAGCTCAGATACGCAGTATTTT
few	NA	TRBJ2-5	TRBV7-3	CASSLTDTETQYF	TGTGCCAGCAGCTTGACGGACACAGAGACCCAGTACTTC
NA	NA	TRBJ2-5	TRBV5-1	CASSLDSTGTQYF	TGCGCCAGCAGCTTGGACAGCACGGGGACCCAGTACTTC
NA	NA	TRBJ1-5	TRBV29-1	CSVEFPTGQPQHF	TGCAGCGTTGAATTTCCGACAGGCCAGCCCCAGCATTTT
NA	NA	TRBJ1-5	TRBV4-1	CASSQVEGSNQPQHF	TGCGCCAGCAGCCAAGTGGAGGGGAGCAATCAGCCCCAGCATTTT
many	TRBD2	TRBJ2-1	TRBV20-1	CSARERDHEQFF	TGCAGTGCTAGGGAGCGGGACCATGAGCAGTTCTTC
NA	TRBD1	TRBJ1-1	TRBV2	CASSVTGVAEAFF	TGTGCCAGCAGTGTGACAGGGGTGGCTGAAGCTTTCTTT
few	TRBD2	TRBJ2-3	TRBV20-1	CSAHPGTSAADTQYF	TGCAGTGCTCATCCCGGGACTAGCGCGGCAGATACGCAGTATTTT
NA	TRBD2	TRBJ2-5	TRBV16	CASSPELAEETQYF	TGTGCCAGCAGCCCGGAACTAGCGGAAGAGACCCAGTACTTC
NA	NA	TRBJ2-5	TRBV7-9	CASSPRRTQETQYF	TGTGCCAGCAGCCCCCGGCGGACCCAAGAGACCCAGTACTTC
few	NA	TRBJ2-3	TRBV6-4	CASSETPTDTQYF	TGTGCCAGCAGTGAGACCCCCACAGATACGCAGTATTTT
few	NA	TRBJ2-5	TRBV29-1	CSVEDGETQYF	TGCAGCGTTGAAGATGGGGAGACCCAGTACTTC
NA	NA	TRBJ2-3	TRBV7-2	CASSSSGLTGAPDTQYF	TGTGCCAGCAGCTCATCGGGGTTGACAGGCGCACCAGATACGCAGTATTTT
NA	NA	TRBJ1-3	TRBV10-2	CASRRDLEGNTIYF	TGCGCCAGCAGGAGGGATTTGGAAGGAAACACCATATATTTT